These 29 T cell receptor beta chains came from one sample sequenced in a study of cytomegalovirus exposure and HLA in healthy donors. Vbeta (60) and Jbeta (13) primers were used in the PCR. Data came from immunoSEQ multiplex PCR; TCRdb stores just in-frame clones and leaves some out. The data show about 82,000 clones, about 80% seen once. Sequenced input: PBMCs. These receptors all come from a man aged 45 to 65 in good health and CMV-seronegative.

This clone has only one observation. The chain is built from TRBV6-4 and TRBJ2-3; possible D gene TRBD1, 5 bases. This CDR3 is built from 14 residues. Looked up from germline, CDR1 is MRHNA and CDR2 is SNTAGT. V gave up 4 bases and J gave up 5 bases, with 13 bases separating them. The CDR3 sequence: CASSVQGVGDTQYF. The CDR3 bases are TGTGCCAGCAGTGTTCAGGGTGTAGGAGATACGCAGTATTTT.

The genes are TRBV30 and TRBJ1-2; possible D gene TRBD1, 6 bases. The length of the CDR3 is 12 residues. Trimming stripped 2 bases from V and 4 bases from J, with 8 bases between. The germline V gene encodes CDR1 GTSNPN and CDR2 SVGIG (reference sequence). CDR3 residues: CAWSRGGYGYTF. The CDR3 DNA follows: TGTGCCTGGAGTAGGGGGGGCTATGGCTACACCTTC.

CDR3 sequence (DNA): TGTGCCAGCAGCCAATCCACACAAGAGACCCAGTACTTC. This encodes CASSQSTQETQYF. The J gene is TRBJ2-5, the V gene TRBV4-2, with unresolved D. The V gene lost 2 bases and the J gene lost 2 bases, with 6 bases spanning the gap. Germline V CDR1 and CDR2: LGHNA, YNFKEQ. The CDR3 consists of 13 residues.

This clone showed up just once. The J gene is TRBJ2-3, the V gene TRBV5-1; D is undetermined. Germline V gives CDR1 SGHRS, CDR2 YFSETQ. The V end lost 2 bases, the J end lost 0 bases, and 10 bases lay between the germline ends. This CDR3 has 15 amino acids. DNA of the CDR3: TGCGCCAGCAGCTTAGTAGAGGCAAGCACAGATACGCAGTATTTT. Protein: CASSLVEASTDTQYF.

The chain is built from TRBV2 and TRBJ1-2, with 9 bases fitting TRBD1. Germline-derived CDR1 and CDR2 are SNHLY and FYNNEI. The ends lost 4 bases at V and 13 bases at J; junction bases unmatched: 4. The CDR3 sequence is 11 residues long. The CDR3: CASSGTGVSTF. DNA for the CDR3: TGTGCCAGCAGTGGGACAGGGGTTAGCACCTTC. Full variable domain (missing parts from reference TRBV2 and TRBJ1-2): EPEVTQTPSHQVTQMGQEVILRCVPISNHLYFYWYRQILGQKVEFLVSFYNNEISEKSEIFDDQFSVERPDGSNFTLKIRSTKLEDSAMYFCASSGTGVSTFGSGTRLTVV.

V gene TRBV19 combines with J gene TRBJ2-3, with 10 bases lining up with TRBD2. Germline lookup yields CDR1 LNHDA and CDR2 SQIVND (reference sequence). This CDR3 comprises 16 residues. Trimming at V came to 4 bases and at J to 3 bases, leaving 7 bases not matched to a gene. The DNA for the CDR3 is TGTGCCAGTAGTACAGCTAGCGGGGGTCGTACAGATACGCAGTATTTT. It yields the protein CASSTASGGRTDTQYF.

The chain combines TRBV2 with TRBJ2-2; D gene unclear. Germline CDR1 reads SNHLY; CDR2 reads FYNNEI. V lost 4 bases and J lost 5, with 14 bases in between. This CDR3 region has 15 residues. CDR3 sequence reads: CASSVVTRATGELFF. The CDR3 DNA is TGTGCCAGCAGTGTGGTGACTCGAGCTACCGGGGAGCTGTTTTTT. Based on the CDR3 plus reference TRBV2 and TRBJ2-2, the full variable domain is EPEVTQTPSHQVTQMGQEVILRCVPISNHLYFYWYRQILGQKVEFLVSFYNNEISEKSEIFDDQFSVERPDGSNFTLKIRSTKLEDSAMYFCASSVVTRATGELFFGEGSRLTVL.

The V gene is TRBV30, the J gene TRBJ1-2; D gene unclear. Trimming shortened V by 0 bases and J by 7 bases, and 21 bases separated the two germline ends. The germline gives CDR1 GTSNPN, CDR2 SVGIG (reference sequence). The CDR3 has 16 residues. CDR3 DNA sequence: TGTGCCTGGAGTGTAGACCTATTAGGGCGCGGGTTTGGCTACACCTTC. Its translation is CAWSVDLLGRGFGYTF.

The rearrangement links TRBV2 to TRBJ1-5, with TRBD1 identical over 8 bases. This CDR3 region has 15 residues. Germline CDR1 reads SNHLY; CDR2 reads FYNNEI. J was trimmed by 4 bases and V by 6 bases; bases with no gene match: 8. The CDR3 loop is CASSANRQGNQPQHF. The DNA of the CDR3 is TGTGCCAGCAGCGCGAATCGACAGGGGAATCAGCCCCAGCATTTT.

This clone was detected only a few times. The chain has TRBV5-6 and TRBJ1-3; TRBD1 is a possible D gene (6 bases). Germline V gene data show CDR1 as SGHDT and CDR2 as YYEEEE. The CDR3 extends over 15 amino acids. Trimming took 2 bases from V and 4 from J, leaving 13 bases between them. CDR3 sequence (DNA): TGTGCCAGCAGCTTTTGGGGGGGCGAAGGAAACACCATATATTTT. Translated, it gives CASSFWGGEGNTIYF.

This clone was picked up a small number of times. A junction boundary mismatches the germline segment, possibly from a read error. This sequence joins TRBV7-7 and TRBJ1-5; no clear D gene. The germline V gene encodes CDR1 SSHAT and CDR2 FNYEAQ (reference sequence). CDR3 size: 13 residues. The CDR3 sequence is CASSTRPNQPQHF. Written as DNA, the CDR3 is TGTGCTAGCAGCACTAGACCCAATCAGCCCCAGCATTTT.

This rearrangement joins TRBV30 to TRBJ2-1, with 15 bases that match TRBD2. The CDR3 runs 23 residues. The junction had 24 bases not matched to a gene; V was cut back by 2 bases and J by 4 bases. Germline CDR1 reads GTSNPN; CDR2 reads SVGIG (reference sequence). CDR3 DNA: TGTGCCTGGAGTAACATCGCGGGACTAGCGGGGGGAACCTCCCGGCCATTTTACAATGAGCAGTTCTTC. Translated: CAWSNIAGLAGGTSRPFYNEQFF. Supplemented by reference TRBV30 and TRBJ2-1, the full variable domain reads SQTIHQWPATLVQPVGSPLSLECTVEGTSNPNLYWYRQAAGRGLQLLFYSVGIGQISSEVPQNLSASRPQDRQFILSSKKLLLSDSGFYLCAWSNIAGLAGGTSRPFYNEQFFGPGTRLTVL.

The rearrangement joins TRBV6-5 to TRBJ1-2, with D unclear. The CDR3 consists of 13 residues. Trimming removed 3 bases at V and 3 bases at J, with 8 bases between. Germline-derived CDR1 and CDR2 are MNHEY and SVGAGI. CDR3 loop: CASSYTGDYGYTF. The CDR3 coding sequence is TGTGCCAGCAGTTATACGGGAGACTATGGCTACACCTTC.

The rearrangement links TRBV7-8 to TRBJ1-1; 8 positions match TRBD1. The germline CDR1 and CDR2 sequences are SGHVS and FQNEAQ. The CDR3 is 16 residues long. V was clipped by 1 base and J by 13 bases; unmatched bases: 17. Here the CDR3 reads CASSLEPGQGSLAVFF. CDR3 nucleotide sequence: TGTGCCAGCAGCTTAGAGCCAGGACAGGGATCCTTAGCGGTTTTCTTT.

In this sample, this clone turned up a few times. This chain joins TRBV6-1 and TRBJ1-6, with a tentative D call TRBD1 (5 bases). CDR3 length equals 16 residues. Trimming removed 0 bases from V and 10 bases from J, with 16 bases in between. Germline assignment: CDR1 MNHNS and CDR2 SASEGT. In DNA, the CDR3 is TGTGCCAGCAGTGAAGCTCCGGGGGGTCGGGCATCACCCCTCCACTTT. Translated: CASSEAPGGRASPLHF.

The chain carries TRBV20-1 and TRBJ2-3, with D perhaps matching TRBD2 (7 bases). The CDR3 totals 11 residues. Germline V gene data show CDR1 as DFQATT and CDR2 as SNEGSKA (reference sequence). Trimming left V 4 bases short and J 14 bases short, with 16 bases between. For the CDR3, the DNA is TGCAGTGCTACCGGAACAGGGAGGGCGTATTTT. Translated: CSATGTGRAYF.

The CDR3 protein is CASSTLRTGINSPLHF. CDR3 sequence (DNA): TGTGCCAGTAGTACCCTCCGGACAGGGATTAATTCACCCCTCCACTTT. The chain employs TRBV19 and TRBJ1-6, with 8 positions matching TRBD1. Germline V gene sequence: CDR1 LNHDA, CDR2 SQIVND (reference sequence). V was pared by 4 bases and J by 6 bases, with 8 bases of the junction left unmatched. The CDR3 has 16 amino acids.

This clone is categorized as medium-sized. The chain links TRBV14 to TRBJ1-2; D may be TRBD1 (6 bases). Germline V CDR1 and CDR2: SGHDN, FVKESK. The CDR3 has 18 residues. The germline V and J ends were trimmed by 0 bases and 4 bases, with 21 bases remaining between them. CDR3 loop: CASSQEWSEGGGIYGYTF. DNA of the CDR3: TGTGCCAGCAGCCAAGAATGGTCCGAAGGGGGGGGAATCTATGGCTACACCTTC.

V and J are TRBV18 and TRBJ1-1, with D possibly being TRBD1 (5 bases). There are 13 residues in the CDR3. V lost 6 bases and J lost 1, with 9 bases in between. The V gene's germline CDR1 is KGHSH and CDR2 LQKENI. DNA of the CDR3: TGTGCCAGCTCGCTGGACAAGAACACTGAAGCTTTCTTT. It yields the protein CASSLDKNTEAFF.

This chain's CDR3 is CASTEVGGPFGYTF. The CDR3 DNA reads as TGTGCCAGTACCGAGGTGGGGGGGCCTTTTGGCTACACCTTC. The chain uses TRBV19 and TRBJ1-2, with D maybe TRBD1 (6 bases). This CDR3 is 14 amino acids long. Trimming removed 7 bases at V and 7 bases at J, with 19 bases between. Germline lookup yields CDR1 LNHDA and CDR2 SQIVND (reference sequence).

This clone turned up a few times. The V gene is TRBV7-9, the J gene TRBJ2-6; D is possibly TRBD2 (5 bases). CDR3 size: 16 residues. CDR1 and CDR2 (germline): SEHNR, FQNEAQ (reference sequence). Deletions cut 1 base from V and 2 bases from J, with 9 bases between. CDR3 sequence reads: CASSLVWRAGANVLTF. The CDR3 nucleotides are TGTGCCAGCAGCTTAGTATGGCGGGCTGGGGCCAACGTCCTGACTTTC.

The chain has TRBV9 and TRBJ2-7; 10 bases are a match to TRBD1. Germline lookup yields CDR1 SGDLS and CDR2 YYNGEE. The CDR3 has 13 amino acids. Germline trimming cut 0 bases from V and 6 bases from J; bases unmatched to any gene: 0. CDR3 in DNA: TGTGCCAGCAGCGTAGGGGACAGGGGCGAGCAGTACTTC. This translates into CASSVGDRGEQYF. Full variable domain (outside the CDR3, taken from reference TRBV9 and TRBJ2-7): DSGVTQTPKHLITATGQRVTLRCSPRSGDLSVYWYQQSLDQGLQFLIQYYNGEERAKGNILERFSAQQFPDLHSELNLSSLELGDSALYFCASSVGDRGEQYFGPGTRLTVT.

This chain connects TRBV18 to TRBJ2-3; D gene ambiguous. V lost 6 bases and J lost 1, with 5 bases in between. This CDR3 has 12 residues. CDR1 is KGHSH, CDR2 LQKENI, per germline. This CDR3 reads CASSSGTDTQYF. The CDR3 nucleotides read TGTGCCAGCTCCTCTGGCACAGATACGCAGTATTTT.

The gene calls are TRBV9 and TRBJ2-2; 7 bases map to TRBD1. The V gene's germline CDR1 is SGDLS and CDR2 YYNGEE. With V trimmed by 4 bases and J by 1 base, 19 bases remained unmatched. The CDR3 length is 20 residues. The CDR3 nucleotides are TGTGCCAGCAGCCCAAGGGGGCCAGGGCCAAGTGCGAAGAACACCGGGGAGCTGTTTTTT. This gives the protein CASSPRGPGPSAKNTGELFF.

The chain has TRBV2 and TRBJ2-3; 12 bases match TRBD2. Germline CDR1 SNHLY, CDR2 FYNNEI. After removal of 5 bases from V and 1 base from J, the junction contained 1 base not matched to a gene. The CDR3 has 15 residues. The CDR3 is CASSRLAGGTDTQYF. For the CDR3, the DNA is TGTGCCAGCAGTCGACTAGCGGGGGGCACAGATACGCAGTATTTT.

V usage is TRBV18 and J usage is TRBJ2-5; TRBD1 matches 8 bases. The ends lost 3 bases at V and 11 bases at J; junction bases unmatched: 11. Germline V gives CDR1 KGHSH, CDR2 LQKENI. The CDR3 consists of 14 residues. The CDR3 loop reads CASSPRTGGGEQYF. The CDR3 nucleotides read TGTGCCAGCTCACCTCGTACAGGGGGTGGGGAGCAGTACTTC.

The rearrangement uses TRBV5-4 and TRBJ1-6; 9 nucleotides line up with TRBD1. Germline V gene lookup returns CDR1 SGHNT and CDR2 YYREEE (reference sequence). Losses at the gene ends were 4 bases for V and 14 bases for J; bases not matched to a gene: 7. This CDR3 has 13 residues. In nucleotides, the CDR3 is TGTGCCAGCAGCCCAGACAGGGGGTCTACCCTCCACTTT. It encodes CASSPDRGSTLHF.

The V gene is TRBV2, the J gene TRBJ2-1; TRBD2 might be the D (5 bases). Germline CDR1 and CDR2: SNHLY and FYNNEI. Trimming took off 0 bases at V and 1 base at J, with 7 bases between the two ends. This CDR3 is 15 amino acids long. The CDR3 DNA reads TGTGCCAGCAGTGAAGCGCGGGCTTCCTACAATGAGCAGTTCTTC. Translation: CASSEARASYNEQFF. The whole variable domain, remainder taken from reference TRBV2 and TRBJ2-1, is EPEVTQTPSHQVTQMGQEVILRCVPISNHLYFYWYRQILGQKVEFLVSFYNNEISEKSEIFDDQFSVERPDGSNFTLKIRSTKLEDSAMYFCASSEARASYNEQFFGPGTRLTVL.

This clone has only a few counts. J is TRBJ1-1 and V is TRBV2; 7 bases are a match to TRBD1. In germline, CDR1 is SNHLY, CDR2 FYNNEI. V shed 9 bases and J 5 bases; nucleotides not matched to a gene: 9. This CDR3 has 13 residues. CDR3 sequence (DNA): TGTGCCAGTACGAGACAGGGACGTACTGAAGCTTTCTTT. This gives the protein CASTRQGRTEAFF.